The 19 T cell receptor beta chains given below trace back to one sample, sequenced in a study of T cell clonotyping in hematopoietic cell transplantation. The data were produced by immunoSEQ multiplex PCR, yet TCRdb's version contains in-frame clones alone and is incomplete. The sample has roughly 42,000 clones, about 93% seen once. Sample: peripheral blood mononuclear cells. These TCRs come from a woman between 50 and 59 years old in good health. Some clones in this sample may be carry-over from other donors' samples.

The chain combines TRBV2 with TRBJ1-1; D call uncertain. This CDR3 spans 14 amino acids. Germline loops: CDR1 SNHLY, CDR2 FYNNEI. V was pared by 0 bases and J by 0 bases, with 5 bases between. The CDR3 DNA follows: TGTGCCAGCAGTGAAGCAACAATGAACACTGAAGCTTTCTTT. Protein product: CASSEATMNTEAFF.

The chain couples TRBV10-3 to TRBJ2-7; 7 bases align to TRBD2. The CDR3 is 14 residues long. Germline CDR1 ENHRY, CDR2 SYGVKD. V dropped 7 bases and J dropped 6; count of bases not matched to a gene: 12. CDR3 region: CAIIKRGSGCEQYF. The CDR3 nucleotides read TGTGCCATCATCAAGCGGGGTTCTGGCTGCGAGCAGTACTTC.

This chain uses TRBV4-1 with TRBJ1-1; no reliable D call. The germline V and J ends were trimmed by 2 bases and 5 bases, with 12 bases remaining between them. The CDR3 is 14 residues long. CDR1 is MGHRA, CDR2 YSYEKL, per germline. This CDR3 is CASSQTQIATEAFF. The CDR3 nucleotides are TGCGCCAGCAGCCAAACGCAAATCGCGACTGAAGCTTTCTTT.

The V call is TRBV5-1, the J call TRBJ1-3; D is undetermined. CDR3 length: 13 amino acids. Trimming shortened V by 0 bases and J by 4 bases, and 5 bases separated the two germline ends. Germline CDR1 is SGHRS and CDR2 is YFSETQ. The CDR3 DNA sequence: TGCGCCAGCAGCTTGGAGGACGGAAACACCATATATTTT. Residues: CASSLEDGNTIYF.

The V call is TRBV2, the J call TRBJ2-7; D perhaps matches TRBD1 (5 bases). V was pared by 6 bases and J by 2 bases, with 11 bases between. The CDR3 has 13 amino acids. Germline V gene sequence: CDR1 SNHLY, CDR2 FYNNEI. The CDR3 sequence: CASRATAPYEQYF. In nucleotides, the CDR3 is TGTGCCAGCAGAGCGACAGCCCCCTACGAGCAGTACTTC.

V usage is TRBV7-3 and J usage is TRBJ2-2, with TRBD2 as a possible D gene (6 bases). In germline, CDR1 is SGHTA, CDR2 FQGTGA. This CDR3 contains 15 residues. V was pared by 8 bases and J by 4 bases, with 17 bases between. The CDR3 spells CASSSTAGPTGELFF. As DNA, the CDR3 is TGTGCCAGCTCATCGACGGCGGGGCCCACCGGGGAGCTGTTTTTT.

The V call is TRBV11-2, the J call TRBJ2-4; no clear D. Germline V lookup: CDR1 SGHAT, CDR2 FQNNGV. CDR3 length equals 10 residues. V lost 3 bases, J lost 8 bases, and 2 bases lay in between. DNA of the CDR3: TGTGCCAGCAGCTTCGACATTCAGTACTTC. This translates into CASSFDIQYF.

This chain joins TRBV27 and TRBJ1-3, with TRBD1 as a possible D gene (5 bases). The CDR3 runs 15 residues. The germline V gene encodes CDR1 MNHEY and CDR2 SMNVEV (reference sequence). V lost 7 bases and J lost 2, with 15 bases in between. CDR3 in DNA: TGTGCCAGCACCCAAAATCCCAGGGCTGGAAACACCATATATTTT. Translating it yields CASTQNPRAGNTIYF.

The chain's CDR3 is CASSSSENTEAFF. As DNA, the CDR3 is TGTGCCAGTAGTAGCTCGGAGAACACTGAAGCTTTCTTT. This chain joins TRBV19 and TRBJ1-1, with D uncertain. Trimming shortened V by 4 bases and J by 1 base, and 7 bases separated the two germline ends. The CDR3 spans 13 residues. Germline V CDR1 and CDR2: LNHDA, SQIVND (reference sequence).

The J gene is TRBJ2-7, the V gene TRBV2, with TRBD1 identical over 8 bases. The junction had 3 bases not matched to a gene; V was cut back by 3 bases and J by 2 bases. The V gene's germline CDR1 is SNHLY and CDR2 FYNNEI. CDR3 length equals 14 residues. This CDR3 is CASSEGTGAYEQYF. The DNA for the CDR3 is TGTGCCAGCAGTGAGGGGACAGGTGCCTACGAGCAGTACTTC.

This sequence joins TRBV29-1 and TRBJ2-3; D is unresolved. This CDR3 is built from 12 residues. With 7 bases removed from V and 1 base from J, the gap between germline ends came to 9 bases. In germline, CDR1 is SQVTM, CDR2 ANQGSEA. CDR3 loop: CSGDLGTDTQYF. The CDR3 nucleotides read TGCAGCGGAGACTTGGGCACAGATACGCAGTATTTT.

Here the CDR3 DNA reads TGTGCCAGCAGCTTAGCGCGTACAGGGGAATGGAATTCACCCCTCCACTTT. As protein: CASSLARTGEWNSPLHF. The chain joins TRBV7-2 to TRBJ1-6; 7 nucleotides agree with TRBD1. CDR1 is SGHTA, CDR2 FQGNSA, per germline. This CDR3 is built from 17 residues. Trimming at V came to 0 bases and at J to 7 bases, leaving 9 bases not matched to a gene. The whole variable domain, remainder taken from reference TRBV7-2 and TRBJ1-6, is GAGVSQSPSNKVTEKGKDVELRCDPISGHTALYWYRQSLGQGLEFLIYFQGNSAPDKSGLPSDRFSAERTGGSVSTLTIQRTQQEDSAVYLCASSLARTGEWNSPLHFGNGTRLTVT.

In its sample, this clone was seen once. The chain links TRBV9 to TRBJ1-1; perhaps TRBD1 as D (6 bases). V was cut by 0 bases and J by 9 bases, with 15 bases left in between. Germline CDR1 and CDR2: SGDLS and YYNGEE. This CDR3 has 14 amino acids. The CDR3 loop is CASSVVSEGGQAFF. In DNA, the CDR3 is TGTGCCAGCAGCGTAGTTAGTGAGGGGGGACAAGCTTTCTTT.

The rearrangement links TRBV28 to TRBJ1-2; D not resolved. V lost 10 bases and J lost 3, with 12 bases in between. Germline V gene sequence: CDR1 MDHEN, CDR2 SYDVKM. CDR3 length: 12 amino acids. CDR3 protein: CATPDGDYGYTF. CDR3 nucleotide sequence: TGTGCCACCCCGGACGGTGACTATGGCTACACCTTC.

The CDR3 here is CASSETPEQFF. CDR3 coding DNA: TGCGCCAGCAGTGAAACGCCCGAGCAGTTCTTC. V gene TRBV10-1 combines with J gene TRBJ2-1; D not resolved. The germline CDR1 and CDR2 sequences are WNHNN and SYGVQD (reference sequence). Trimming shortened V by 3 bases and J by 10 bases, and 7 bases separated the two germline ends. This CDR3 has 11 residues.

The chain carries TRBV28 and TRBJ1-1, with 7 bases fitting TRBD1. Trimming took 6 bases from V and 1 from J; bases not matched to a gene: 5. There are 14 residues in the CDR3. Germline loops: CDR1 MDHEN, CDR2 SYDVKM. As DNA, the CDR3 is TGTGCCAGCAGGGCGGCAGGGGGGAACACTGAAGCTTTCTTT. This codes for CASRAAGGNTEAFF.

The chain carries TRBV29-1 and TRBJ1-2; D gene uncertain. Germline CDR1 and CDR2: SQVTM and ANQGSEA. Trimming cost V 5 bases and J 0 bases, with 7 bases left between them. The CDR3 consists of 12 residues. CDR3 loop: CSVQTTNYGYTF. The CDR3 DNA sequence: TGCAGCGTTCAGACTACTAACTATGGCTACACCTTC.

The chain is built from TRBV30 and TRBJ1-5, with D perhaps TRBD1 (5 bases). The CDR3 consists of 13 residues. V gave up 7 bases and J gave up 0 bases, with 10 bases separating them. Per the germline V gene, CDR1 is GTSNPN and CDR2 is SVGIG (reference sequence). CDR3 nucleotides: TGTGCCTTCCAAGGGGATAGCAATCAGCCCCAGCATTTT. Protein product: CAFQGDSNQPQHF. Using reference TRBV30 and TRBJ1-5 for the parts outside the CDR3, the full variable domain is SQTIHQWPATLVQPVGSPLSLECTVEGTSNPNLYWYRQAAGRGLQLLFYSVGIGQISSEVPQNLSASRPQDRQFILSSKKLLLSDSGFYLCAFQGDSNQPQHFGDGTRLSIL.

The rearrangement uses TRBV15 and TRBJ2-6, with D possibly being TRBD1 (6 bases). CDR1 and CDR2 from the germline V gene are LNHNV and YYDKDF (reference sequence). V was shortened by 4 bases and J by 4 bases, with 11 bases between the two germline ends. There are 15 residues in the CDR3. The CDR3 protein is CATSTTGPGANVLTF. The DNA of the CDR3 is TGTGCCACCAGCACCACAGGGCCCGGGGCCAACGTCCTGACTTTC.